These T cell receptor beta chains were read from a single sample in a study of T cells in Graves' hyperthyroidism and ophthalmopathy. TCRdb recomputed calls from the multiplex PCR reads with MiXCR, one row per CDR3 protein. The sample gives about 480,000 distinct CDR3 sequences, 20% to 25% of which show up once; under 55% is in the top ten. Sequencing used blood. These receptors were collected from a woman aged 70 to 79 with Graves' ophthalmopathy. Each CDR3 is given with its conserved first and last residue. The order of the fields is CDR3 DNA, CDR3 protein, clone size, D gene, V gene, J gene. A D gene is named only where the DNA matches it firmly. Some rows mark clone size as missing; the rest say once, few, many or name a class of expanded clone.

TGTGCCAGCAGTTACGCGGGACAAGGTAATCAGCCCCAGCATTTT	CASSYAGQGNQPQHF	many	-	TRBV6-2/TRBV6-3	TRBJ1-5
TGCGCCAGCAGCCAAGAAGGGGGGACAGGGAGAAGCTATGGCTACACCTTC	CASSQEGGTGRSYGYTF	-	TRBD1	TRBV4-1	TRBJ1-2
TGCGCCAGCAGCCAAGATCTTGGTCAGGGTTTCGGCGAGCAGTACTTC	CASSQDLGQGFGEQYF	-	-	TRBV4-1	TRBJ2-7
TGTGCCAGCAGCCAAGATGACAGGGGAGAGACCCAGTACTTC	CASSQDDRGETQYF	few	TRBD1	TRBV4-2	TRBJ2-5
TGTGCCAGCAGCCCTAGCGGGAGATTAAGCGGGGAGCTGTTTTTT	CASSPSGRLSGELFF	-	TRBD2	TRBV12-3/TRBV12-4	TRBJ2-2
TGTGCCAGCAGCCGAAGACAGAGCCCTAATGAAAAACTGTTTTTT	CASSRRQSPNEKLFF	-	-	TRBV28	TRBJ1-4
TGCGCCAGCAGCTTGGGACCAGGGGGATTGGGCACTGAAGCTTTCTTT	CASSLGPGGLGTEAFF	-	TRBD1	TRBV5-1	TRBJ1-1
TGTGCCATCAGTAACGGGCCTGCTAATGAAAAACTGTTTTTT	CAISNGPANEKLFF	-	-	TRBV10-3	TRBJ1-4
TGTGCCAGCAGGCCCAGCGGGAAGGCGGGGGAGCTGTTTTTT	CASRPSGKAGELFF	many	TRBD2	TRBV6-2/TRBV6-3	TRBJ2-2
TGTGCCAGCAGCTTAGATGGGACAGGGCTTACAAAACTGTTTTTT	CASSLDGTGLTKLFF	-	TRBD1	TRBV11-2	TRBJ1-4
TGTGCCACCGGTGATCCAGGACAGGGGAAGCAGTATTTT	CATGDPGQGKQYF	-	TRBD1	TRBV24-1	TRBJ2-3
TGTGCCAGCCCGACAGGGGCAGGGGGAGTGGTGCAGGGCTACACCTTC	CASPTGAGGVVQGYTF	-	TRBD1	TRBV2	TRBJ1-2
TGTGCCAGCAGTTTAGCTAGCGGGAGCACAGAGACCCAGTACTTC	CASSLASGSTETQYF	-	TRBD2	TRBV12-3/TRBV12-4	TRBJ2-5
TGTGCCCGAGGGCGGGACAGGGCTCAGCCCCAGCATTTT	CARGRDRAQPQHF	-	TRBD1	TRBV28	TRBJ1-5
TGTGCCAGCAGTGCGACGCGGGCAGGACAGCCCCAGCATTTT	CASSATRAGQPQHF	many	-	TRBV12-3/TRBV12-4	TRBJ1-5
TGTGCCAGCAGCTTAGTCTCAGGGCAAGAGACCCAGTACTTC	CASSLVSGQETQYF	-	-	TRBV7-9	TRBJ2-5
TGTGCCAGCAGCTTTAACTTCTTTGGGGGCAACACTGAAGCTTTCTTT	CASSFNFFGGNTEAFF	few	-	TRBV7-9	TRBJ1-1
TGTGCCAGCAGCTTAGCTGGACAGGTGGGAACTGAAGCTTTCTTT	CASSLAGQVGTEAFF	-	TRBD1	TRBV7-2	TRBJ1-1
TGTGCCAGCTCACCCCGGGACAGGGTTGAAGTCACTGAAGCTTTCTTT	CASSPRDRVEVTEAFF	-	TRBD1	TRBV18	TRBJ1-1
TGTGCCAGCAGCTTATCCCCGACAGGTTTGGATGGCTACACCTTC	CASSLSPTGLDGYTF	-	-	TRBV7-2	TRBJ1-2
TGTGCCAGCAGCCAAGGGACGGGTCTAGGCTACACCTTC	CASSQGTGLGYTF	-	-	TRBV7-2	TRBJ1-2
TGTGCCAGTAGTATAGTCCCGGGACAGATGAACACTGAAGCTTTCTTT	CASSIVPGQMNTEAFF	-	TRBD1	TRBV19	TRBJ1-1
TGCGCCAGCAGCTTGAATACGGGATTTCAATTATCGAACACCGGGGAGCTGTTTTTT	CASSLNTGFQLSNTGELFF	-	-	TRBV5-1	TRBJ2-2
TGTGCCAGCAGCGGCCTAGGGGGGACGGGTTTCTCCTACGAGCAGTACTTC	CASSGLGGTGFSYEQYF	few	-	TRBV6-1	TRBJ2-7
TGTGCCAGTAGTATAGGGCCGGGACAGGGGGCTGGGAACAATCAGCCCCAGCATTTT	CASSIGPGQGAGNNQPQHF	-	TRBD1	TRBV19	TRBJ1-5
TGTGCCAGCAGTTTGGGGACCGCACACACCGGGGAGCTGTTTTTT	CASSLGTAHTGELFF	many	-	TRBV28	TRBJ2-2
TGTGCCAGCAGTTACTCCGTCACAAGAATAGGCTCCTACAATGAGCAGTTCTTC	CASSYSVTRIGSYNEQFF	-	-	TRBV6-5	TRBJ2-1